The 13 T cell receptor beta chains listed next were all sequenced from one sample in a study of early T cells in non-severe SARS-CoV-2 infection. TCRdb re-called the 5' RACE reads with MiXCR, one entry per CDR3 protein. The data hold about 69,000 distinct CDR3 sequences, with 10% to 15% observed a single time. Sample: whole blood. These receptor sequences come from an adult who was a healthcare worker with PCR-confirmed SARS-CoV-2 infection or an uninfected control (not recorded which).

The chain joins TRBV24-1 to TRBJ2-1, with D uncertain. Germline CDR1 reads KGHDR; CDR2 reads SFDVKD. V dropped 3 bases and J dropped 9 bases, with 8 bases sitting between them. The CDR3 runs 12 residues. CDR3 amino acids: CATSDPFSEQFF. The CDR3 bases are TGTGCCACCAGTGATCCCTTTAGTGAGCAGTTCTTC.

This clonotype has a count of ten or more. The rearrangement uses TRBV6-4 and TRBJ2-2; D gene unclear. Per germline, CDR1 MRHNA and CDR2 SNTAGT. This CDR3 has 14 amino acids. Trimming removed 4 bases from V and 2 bases from J, with 8 bases in between. This chain's CDR3 is CASSASENTGELFF. CDR3 bases: TGTGCCAGCAGTGCAAGCGAAAACACCGGGGAGCTGTTTTTT.

This clonotype was recorded many times. V is TRBV7-9 and J is TRBJ1-5; D unresolved. V was clipped by 5 bases and J by 3 bases, with 8 bases between them. The length of the CDR3 is 13 residues. Looked up from germline, CDR1 is SEHNR and CDR2 is FQNEAQ (reference sequence). CDR3 nucleotides: TGTGCCAGCAGCATTGAGGTCAATCAGCCCCAGCATTTT. As protein: CASSIEVNQPQHF.

This clonotype was counted ten times or more. This rearrangement joins TRBV20-1 to TRBJ2-2; 8 bases are a match to TRBD1. The germline V gene has CDR1 DFQATT and CDR2 SNEGSKA (reference sequence). The CDR3 length is 14 residues. With V trimmed by 5 bases and J by 0 bases, 2 bases remained unmatched. CDR3 bases: TGCAGTGCTCAACAGGGGGCGAACACCGGGGAGCTGTTTTTT. The encoded protein is CSAQQGANTGELFF.

This clonotype was seen many times. The chain has TRBV20-1 and TRBJ2-5; D ambiguous. Per the germline V gene, CDR1 is DFQATT and CDR2 is SNEGSKA (reference sequence). CDR3 length: 13 residues. V was clipped by 6 bases and J by 1 base, with 12 bases between them. CDR3 residues: CSAPEAGQETQYF. Written as DNA, the CDR3 is TGCAGTGCGCCCGAGGCAGGCCAAGAGACCCAGTACTTC.

The chain links TRBV18 to TRBJ1-5, with unresolved D. Germline V CDR1 and CDR2: KGHSH, LQKENI. With 1 base removed from V and 1 base from J, the gap between germline ends came to 8 bases. CDR3 length equals 15 residues. The CDR3 DNA follows: TGTGCCAGCTCACCACGAGCGGGGAGCAATCAGCCCCAGCATTTT. This encodes CASSPRAGSNQPQHF.

The sample holds many counts of this clonotype. The gene calls are TRBV6-2 or TRBV6-3 and TRBJ2-3; 10 positions agree with TRBD2. The ends lost 6 bases at V and 3 bases at J; junction bases unmatched: 6. The CDR3 has 15 amino acids. Germline CDR1 reads MNHEY; CDR2 reads SVGEGT. For the CDR3, the DNA is TGTGCCAGCAGAGCTCCGGGACTAGCGACAGATACGCAGTATTTT. It yields the protein CASRAPGLATDTQYF.

In its sample, this clonotype was seen many times. The chain couples TRBV3-1 to TRBJ2-7, with 11 bases identical to TRBD1. The CDR3 length is 15 residues. Germline V gene data show CDR1 as LGHDT and CDR2 as YNNKEL (reference sequence). Germline trimming cut 3 bases from V and 5 bases from J; bases unmatched to any gene: 6. Here the CDR3 DNA reads TGTGCCAGCAGCCATCCAGGACAGGGGGCGGACGAGCAGTACTTC. Translated, it gives CASSHPGQGADEQYF.

This clonotype showed up just a few times. The rearrangement links TRBV19 to TRBJ1-5; 8 nucleotides line up with TRBD1. This CDR3 contains 15 residues. Germline values: CDR1 LNHDA, CDR2 SQIVND (reference sequence). The V segment lost 9 bases and the J segment 3 bases; nucleotides outside the gene matches: 10. Here the CDR3 DNA reads TGTGCCAGCAGGACAGGGATGCTGGCCAATCAGCCCCAGCATTTT. Encoded protein: CASRTGMLANQPQHF.

J is TRBJ2-3 and V is TRBV28; the D gene is possibly TRBD2 (5 bases). In germline, CDR1 is MDHEN, CDR2 SYDVKM. The CDR3 loop spans 16 amino acids. Trimming took off 7 bases at V and 0 bases at J, with 17 bases between the two ends. In DNA form, the CDR3 reads TGTGCCAGCATCTCGAGAGGGAGTGTGAGCACAGATACGCAGTATTTT. It encodes CASISRGSVSTDTQYF.

This chain uses TRBV6-6 with TRBJ1-5, with 9 bases aligning to TRBD1. The ends lost 4 bases at V and 2 bases at J; junction bases unmatched: 9. The CDR3 has 17 residues. Germline CDR1 MNHNY, CDR2 SVGAGI (reference sequence). CDR3 DNA: TGTGCCAGCAGTTCCTTAGGGACAGGGATGGGCAATCAGCCCCAGCATTTT. It codes for CASSSLGTGMGNQPQHF.

This clonotype occurred a few times. The chain combines TRBV7-3 with TRBJ2-2; a weak D match, TRBD2 (6 bases). The V gene lost 5 bases and the J gene lost 6 bases, with 13 bases spanning the gap. Per germline, CDR1 SGHTA and CDR2 FQGTGA. This CDR3 spans 14 amino acids. CDR3 protein: CASSPTDYSGELFF. DNA for the CDR3: TGTGCCAGCAGCCCCACGGACTATTCCGGGGAGCTGTTTTTT.

This clonotype has only a few counts. This sequence joins TRBV24-1 and TRBJ2-1, with a weak D call TRBD1 (6 bases). Germline V CDR1 and CDR2: KGHDR, SFDVKD. V shed 4 bases and J shed 5 bases, with 11 bases lying between them. There are 14 residues in the CDR3. The CDR3 region has the DNA TGTGCCACCAGTGACCACCGACAGGACAATGAGCAGTTCTTC. Its protein product is CATSDHRQDNEQFF.